A single T cell receptor (beta chain) is shown here with its context. The data were obtained in a study of radiotherapy plus CTLA-4 blockade in lung cancer. Overall study context: Objective responses were documented in around a sixth of patients, with disease control in roughly 31%.

This table comes from immunoSEQ multiplex PCR, and its TCRdb copy is limited to in-frame clones, with some not included. Of roughly 45,000 clones listed, 63% are singletons. The germline CDR1 and CDR2 sequences are MRHNA and SNTAGT. Trimming cost V 2 bases and J 0 bases; bases outside gene matches: 0. This CDR3 is 17 amino acids long. This chain uses TRBV6-4 with TRBJ2-6; 11 bases agree with TRBD1. The sequenced sample was peripheral blood, obtained from a patient treated with radiotherapy plus ipilimumab. The sequence came from a human donor with non-small cell lung cancer who had a partial response to radiotherapy plus ipilimumab. The CDR3 coding sequence is TGTGCCAGCAGTGACGGGACAGGGGGCTCTGGGGCCAACGTCCTGACTTTC. It yields the protein CASSDGTGGSGANVLTF.